These 28 T cell receptor beta chains share one sample of origin, sequenced in a study of T cells after yellow fever vaccination. One entry per CDR3 protein results from TCRdb running MiXCR on the 5' RACE reads. The sample includes about 130,000 distinct CDR3 sequences, about 8.4% of them seen just once. The material was CD8+ T cells sorted from PBMCs, obtained on the day of the yellow fever booster vaccination. Source of these receptors: a man between 18 and 29 years old who received the YFV17D yellow fever vaccine.

V gene TRBV6-5 combines with J gene TRBJ1-1, with D possibly being TRBD1 (6 bases). CDR1 and CDR2 (germline): MNHEY, SVGAGI. Trimming removed 2 bases from V and 1 base from J, with 17 bases in between. This CDR3 is built from 17 residues. The CDR3 is CASSYDPFGQKNTEAFF. CDR3 nucleotide sequence: TGTGCCAGCAGTTACGATCCCTTTGGACAGAAGAACACTGAAGCTTTCTTT.

The J gene is TRBJ1-5, the V gene TRBV7-2; D might be TRBD1 (5 bases). With 5 bases removed from V and 6 bases from J, the gap between germline ends came to 14 bases. There are 14 residues in the CDR3. Germline V CDR1 and CDR2: SGHTA, FQGNSA. CDR3 DNA sequence: TGTGCCAGCAGCCTTGATCAGGGAATTCAGCCCCAGCATTTT. Translated: CASSLDQGIQPQHF. The entire variable domain, with the rest obtained from reference TRBV7-2 and TRBJ1-5, is as follows: GAGVSQSPSNKVTEKGKDVELRCDPISGHTALYWYRQSLGQGLEFLIYFQGNSAPDKSGLPSDRFSAERTGGSVSTLTIQRTQQEDSAVYLCASSLDQGIQPQHFGDGTRLSIL.

The table lists this clonotype with a few counts. One junction end does not reproduce the germline sequence, and a read error may be involved. The chain joins TRBV12-3 or TRBV12-4 to TRBJ1-4; TRBD1 matches 9 bases. This CDR3 has 13 amino acids. CDR3 protein: CASSLGDRVRGSF. DNA of the CDR3: TGTGCCAGCAGTTTAGGGGACAGGGTTAGAGGCTCTTTT.

This sequence joins TRBV6-5 and TRBJ2-5; 7 nucleotides align to TRBD2. The germline V gene has CDR1 MNHEY and CDR2 SVGAGI. CDR3 length equals 14 residues. After removal of 6 bases from V and 5 bases from J, the junction contained 9 bases not matched to a gene. The chain's CDR3 is CASRRPGGWETQYF. The CDR3 DNA follows: TGTGCCAGCAGACGTCCGGGGGGATGGGAGACCCAGTACTTC.

This clonotype was observed many times. V gene TRBV12-3 or TRBV12-4 combines with J gene TRBJ1-2; D unclear. V was trimmed by 2 bases and J by 6 bases, leaving 1 base between them. The CDR3 runs to 10 residues. CDR3 nucleotides: TGTGCCAGCAGTTTAAATGGCTACACCTTC. As protein: CASSLNGYTF.

This clonotype was observed a handful of times. CDR3 amino acids: CASSDWTSGGAKDEQFF. The CDR3 DNA reads TGTGCCAGCAGCGACTGGACTAGCGGGGGGGCAAAAGATGAGCAGTTCTTC. The chain carries TRBV11-2 and TRBJ2-1, with 15 bases fitting TRBD2. Per the germline V gene, CDR1 is SGHAT and CDR2 is FQNNGV. After removal of 5 bases from V and 8 bases from J, the junction contained 10 bases not matched to a gene. The CDR3 extends over 17 amino acids. Using reference TRBV11-2 and TRBJ2-1 for the parts outside the CDR3, the full variable domain is EAGVAQSPRYKIIEKRQSVAFWCNPISGHATLYWYQQILGQGPKLLIQFQNNGVVDDSQLPKDRFSAERLKGVDSTLKIQPAKLEDSAVYLCASSDWTSGGAKDEQFFGPGTRLTVL.

The chain recombines TRBV4-1 with TRBJ1-2; 7 nucleotides align to TRBD1. The CDR3 is made up of 16 amino acids. V lost 0 bases, J lost 0 bases, and 4 bases stayed unmatched. Germline CDR1 and CDR2: MGHRA and YSYEKL. The CDR3 loop is CASSQEAGGSNYGYTF. In DNA form, the CDR3 reads TGCGCCAGCAGCCAAGAGGCAGGGGGTTCTAACTATGGCTACACCTTC.

The chain carries TRBV5-4 and TRBJ2-5; a weak D match, TRBD2 (6 bases). The germline V and J ends were trimmed by 4 bases and 3 bases, with 10 bases remaining between them. In germline, CDR1 is SGHNT, CDR2 YYREEE (reference sequence). This CDR3 spans 13 amino acids. The CDR3 DNA is TGTGCCAGCAGCACACCGGGGGAAGAGACCCAGTACTTC. Amino acids: CASSTPGEETQYF.

Ten or more counts support this clonotype. The chain is built from TRBV3-1 and TRBJ2-3, with D perhaps TRBD2 (5 bases). Germline V CDR1 and CDR2: LGHDT, YNNKEL (reference sequence). Trimming cost V 4 bases and J 2 bases, with 13 bases left between them. The CDR3 runs 15 residues. As DNA, the CDR3 is TGTGCCAGCAGCCCTCCCGGGGAATACACAGATACGCAGTATTTT. It is translated as CASSPPGEYTDTQYF.

This clonotype was counted many times. The V call is TRBV14, the J call TRBJ1-1, with a weak D call TRBD1 (5 bases). This CDR3 comprises 15 residues. Deletions cut 1 base from V and 2 bases from J, with 11 bases between. Per the germline V gene, CDR1 is SGHDN and CDR2 is FVKESK. This CDR3 reads CASSQGGALNTEAFF. DNA for the CDR3: TGTGCCAGCAGCCAAGGGGGCGCCTTAAACACTGAAGCTTTCTTT.

This clonotype was counted between two and nine times. In nucleotides, the CDR3 is TGTGCCTGGCGGGAGGACCGAATGAACACTGAAGCTTTCTTT. It yields the protein CAWREDRMNTEAFF. This chain joins TRBV30 and TRBJ1-1; D not resolved. Trimming removed 5 bases from V and 0 bases from J, with 13 bases in between. The CDR3 consists of 14 residues. The germline CDR1 and CDR2 sequences are GTSNPN and SVGIG (reference sequence). Full variable domain (rest looked up from reference TRBV30 and TRBJ1-1): SQTIHQWPATLVQPVGSPLSLECTVEGTSNPNLYWYRQAAGRGLQLLFYSVGIGQISSEVPQNLSASRPQDRQFILSSKKLLLSDSGFYLCAWREDRMNTEAFFGQGTRLTVV.

By proportion, this clonotype is medium-sized. The chain has TRBV27 and TRBJ1-6; D is perhaps TRBD1 (5 bases). This CDR3 has 15 amino acids. Germline V gene sequence: CDR1 MNHEY, CDR2 SMNVEV (reference sequence). V dropped 10 bases and J dropped 0 bases, with 13 bases sitting between them. CDR3 region: CATGGKASYNSPLHF. CDR3 DNA: TGTGCCACGGGGGGGAAAGCCTCCTATAATTCACCCCTCCACTTT.

This clonotype showed up just a few times. The chain carries TRBV5-5 and TRBJ2-7; 9 nucleotides agree with TRBD1. J gave up 4 bases and V 4 bases, and 9 bases lay outside the gene matches. The CDR3 has 15 amino acids. The germline V gene has CDR1 SGHKS and CDR2 YYEKEE (reference sequence). The CDR3 DNA sequence: TGTGCCAGCAGCACCCCGGGACAGGGATGGTACGAGCAGTACTTC. Its protein product is CASSTPGQGWYEQYF. Full variable domain (missing parts from reference TRBV5-5 and TRBJ2-7): DAGVTQSPTHLIKTRGQQVTLRCSPISGHKSVSWYQQVLGQGPQFIFQYYEKEERGRGNFPDRFSARQFPNYSSELNVNALLLGDSALYLCASSTPGQGWYEQYFGPGTRLTVT.

This clonotype showed up just a few times. The rearrangement uses TRBV9 and TRBJ2-3, with TRBD2 matching over 9 bases. There are 16 residues in the CDR3. The J segment lost 0 bases and the V segment lost 4 bases, leaving 6 bases of the junction unmatched. CDR1 and CDR2 from the germline V gene are SGDLS and YYNGEE. This CDR3 reads CASSPRTSESTDTQYF. As DNA, the CDR3 is TGTGCCAGCAGCCCTCGGACTAGCGAGAGCACAGATACGCAGTATTTT.

V usage is TRBV20-1 and J usage is TRBJ1-3, with D maybe TRBD1 (5 bases). The germline V and J ends were trimmed by 1 base and 1 base, with 20 bases remaining between them. The CDR3 extends over 18 amino acids. The germline V gene encodes CDR1 DFQATT and CDR2 SNEGSKA (reference sequence). CDR3: CSARVGARGTYSGNTIYF. The CDR3 DNA reads TGCAGTGCTAGAGTAGGTGCGAGGGGCACCTATTCTGGAAACACCATATATTTT.

This clonotype was counted at least ten times. This chain joins TRBV4-1 and TRBJ1-4, with D possibly being TRBD1 (6 bases). The CDR3 is 18 residues long. CDR1 MGHRA and CDR2 YSYEKL come from the germline V gene. Trimming left V 0 bases short and J 11 bases short, with 25 bases between. The CDR3 DNA reads as TGCGCCAGCAGCCAAGATGGGACATCCGGGACGGGGAAGGGGAAACTGTTTTTT. Amino acid sequence: CASSQDGTSGTGKGKLFF.

This clonotype was picked up a small number of times. This rearrangement joins TRBV4-1 to TRBJ2-7; the D gene could be TRBD1 or TRBD2 (5 bases each). The V and J ends lost 4 bases and 0 bases respectively, with 10 bases between them. Germline assignment: CDR1 MGHRA and CDR2 YSYEKL. The CDR3 loop spans 14 amino acids. CDR3 nucleotide sequence: TGCGCCAGCAGCCCGCCCGGGACCTCCTACGAGCAGTACTTC. This gives the protein CASSPPGTSYEQYF.

This clonotype has a count of ten or more. V and J are TRBV5-1 and TRBJ2-7, with 7 bases lining up with TRBD1. CDR1 SGHRS and CDR2 YFSETQ come from the germline V gene. J gave up 4 bases and V 5 bases, and 9 bases lay outside the gene matches. The CDR3 spans 14 residues. Here the CDR3 reads CASSSGTESYEQYV. CDR3 nucleotide sequence: TGCGCCAGCAGTTCCGGGACAGAATCTTACGAGCAGTACGTC.

This clonotype was seen a few times. The chain employs TRBV9 and TRBJ1-2; D call uncertain. The CDR3 is 15 residues long. V was trimmed by 3 bases and J by 7 bases, leaving 19 bases between them. Looked up from germline, CDR1 is SGDLS and CDR2 is YYNGEE. This CDR3 is CASSEGKPRVLGYTF. The DNA of the CDR3 is TGTGCCAGCAGCGAGGGCAAGCCCAGAGTGCTTGGCTACACCTTC.

The genes are TRBV4-1 and TRBJ1-5; D unresolved. Trimming cost V 1 base and J 7 bases, with 8 bases left between them. Germline V gene sequence: CDR1 MGHRA, CDR2 YSYEKL. The CDR3 is 13 amino acids. The CDR3 spells CASSQGGLQPQHF. The CDR3 region has the DNA TGCGCCAGCAGCCAAGGCGGTCTCCAGCCCCAGCATTTT.

This clonotype has just a few counts. CDR3 nucleotides: TGTGCCACCCACGACAGGTATTATCAGCCCCAGCATTTT. It translates to CATHDRYYQPQHF. This chain links TRBV6-2 or TRBV6-3 with TRBJ1-5; perhaps TRBD1 as D (6 bases). V shed 10 bases and J shed 5 bases, with 15 bases lying between them. The V gene's germline CDR1 is MNHEY and CDR2 SVGEGT. The CDR3 has 13 amino acids.

This clonotype was counted at least ten times. The chain joins TRBV5-1 to TRBJ2-5, with 7 bases that match TRBD1. CDR3 length: 14 residues. Germline assignment: CDR1 SGHRS and CDR2 YFSETQ. Trimming at V came to 3 bases and at J to 1 base, leaving 3 bases not matched to a gene. CDR3 amino acids: CASSYRQGQETQYF. In DNA, the CDR3 is TGCGCCAGCAGCTATCGACAGGGCCAAGAGACCCAGTACTTC.

This clonotype was found a few times. Sequence at one end of the junction differs from germline and may be a read error. The rearrangement uses TRBV11-2 and TRBJ1-5, with 7 bases lining up with TRBD1. CDR1 and CDR2 from the germline V gene are SGHAT and FQNNGV. The CDR3 extends over 13 amino acids. CDR3 nucleotide sequence: TGTGCCAGCAGCTTATCTTCTGGGACAGTGCGTCTTTTT. Encoded protein: CASSLSSGTVRLF.

This clonotype was observed a handful of times. The rearrangement joins TRBV6-2 or TRBV6-3 to TRBJ2-2, with D hard to call. Deletions cut 2 bases from V and 7 bases from J, with 5 bases between. Per germline, CDR1 MNHEY and CDR2 SVGEGT. There are 12 residues in the CDR3. The CDR3 DNA sequence: TGTGCCAGCAGTTACGGGGTCGGGGAGCTGTTTTTT. Residues: CASSYGVGELFF.

V and J are TRBV6-2 or TRBV6-3 and TRBJ1-6; perhaps TRBD1 as D (5 bases). V was cut by 2 bases and J by 8 bases, with 13 bases left in between. CDR1 is MNHEY, CDR2 SVGEGT, per germline. The CDR3 totals 15 residues. Here the CDR3 reads CASSYLSREHSPLHF. In DNA, the CDR3 is TGTGCCAGCAGTTACCTCTCCAGGGAGCATTCACCCCTCCACTTT.

The genes are TRBV7-9 and TRBJ2-7; D could derive from TRBD1 or TRBD2 (5 bases each). Trimming took 4 bases from V and 1 from J, leaving 14 bases between them. The CDR3 loop spans 15 amino acids. Germline V gives CDR1 SEHNR, CDR2 FQNEAQ (reference sequence). CDR3 bases: TGTGCCAGCAGCTCGCTGGGACCGACTTCCTACGAGCAGTACGTC. Encoded protein: CASSSLGPTSYEQYV.

V and J are TRBV10-3 and TRBJ1-1; D remains unclear. Trimming removed 6 bases from V and 2 bases from J, with 16 bases in between. Germline CDR1 is ENHRY and CDR2 is SYGVKD. The CDR3 consists of 15 residues. The CDR3, as DNA: TGTGCCATCAGCGCCGTACGAGGGATTAACACTGAAGCTTTCTTT. Its protein product is CAISAVRGINTEAFF.

This clonotype was detected ten times or more. CDR3 region: CASSLAGASTDTQYF. In nucleotides, the CDR3 is TGTGCCAGCAGCTTAGCCGGCGCTAGCACAGATACGCAGTATTTT. The chain recombines TRBV7-9 with TRBJ2-3; no clear D. V lost 0 bases and J lost 0, with 7 bases in between. This CDR3 is built from 15 residues. Looked up from germline, CDR1 is SEHNR and CDR2 is FQNEAQ (reference sequence). Together with reference TRBV7-9 and TRBJ2-3, the CDR3 gives the full variable domain: DTGVSQNPRHKITKRGQNVTFRCDPISEHNRLYWYRQTLGQGPEFLTYFQNEAQLEKSRLLSDRFSAERPKGSFSTLEIQRTEQGDSAMYLCASSLAGASTDTQYFGPGTRLTVL.